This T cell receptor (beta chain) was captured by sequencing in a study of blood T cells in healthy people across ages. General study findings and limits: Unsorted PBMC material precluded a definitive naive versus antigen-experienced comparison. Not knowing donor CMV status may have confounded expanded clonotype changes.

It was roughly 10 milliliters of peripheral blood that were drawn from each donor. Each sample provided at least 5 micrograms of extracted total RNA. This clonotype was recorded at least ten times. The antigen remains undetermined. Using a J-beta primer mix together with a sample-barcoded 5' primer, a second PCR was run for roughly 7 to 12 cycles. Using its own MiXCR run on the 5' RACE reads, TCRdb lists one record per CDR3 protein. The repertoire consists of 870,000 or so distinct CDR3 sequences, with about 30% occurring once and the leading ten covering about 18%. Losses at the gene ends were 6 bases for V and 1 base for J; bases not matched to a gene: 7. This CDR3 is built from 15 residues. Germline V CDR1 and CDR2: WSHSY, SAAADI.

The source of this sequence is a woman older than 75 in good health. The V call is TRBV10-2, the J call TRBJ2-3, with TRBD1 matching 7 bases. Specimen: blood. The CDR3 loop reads CASRQDRERTDTQYF. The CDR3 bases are TGCGCCAGCAGACAAGACAGGGAACGCACAGATACGCAGTATTTT.